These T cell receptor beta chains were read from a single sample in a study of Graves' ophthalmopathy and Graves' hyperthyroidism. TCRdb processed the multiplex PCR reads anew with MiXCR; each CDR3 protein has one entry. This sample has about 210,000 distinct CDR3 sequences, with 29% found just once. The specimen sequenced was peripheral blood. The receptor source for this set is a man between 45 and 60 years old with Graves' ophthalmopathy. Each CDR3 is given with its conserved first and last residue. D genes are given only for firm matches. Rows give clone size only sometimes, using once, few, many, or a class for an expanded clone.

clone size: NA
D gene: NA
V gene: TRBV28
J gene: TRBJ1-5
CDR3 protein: CASRDSGNQPQHF
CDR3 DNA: TGTGCCAGCAGGGATAGTGGCAATCAGCCCCAGCATTTT

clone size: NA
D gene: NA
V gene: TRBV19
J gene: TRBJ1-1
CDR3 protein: CASSAEVDMNTEAFF
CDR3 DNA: TGTGCCAGTAGTGCTGAAGTTGACATGAACACTGAAGCTTTCTTT

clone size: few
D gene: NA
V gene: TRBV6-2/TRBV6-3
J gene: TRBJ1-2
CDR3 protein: CASSIRQSFYGYTF
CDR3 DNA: TGTGCCAGCAGTATCAGACAGTCCTTCTATGGCTACACCTTC

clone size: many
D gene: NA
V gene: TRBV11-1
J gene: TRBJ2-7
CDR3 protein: CASSSTMQGLTTYEQYF
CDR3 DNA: TGTGCCAGCAGCTCCACAATGCAGGGGCTCACTACCTACGAGCAGTACTTC

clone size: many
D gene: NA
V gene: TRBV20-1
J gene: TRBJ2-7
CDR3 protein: CSATGTTLYEQYF
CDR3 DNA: TGCAGTGCTACGGGGACCACCCTCTACGAGCAGTACTTC

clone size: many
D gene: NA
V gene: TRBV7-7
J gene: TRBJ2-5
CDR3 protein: CASSQGGIETQYF
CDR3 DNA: TGTGCTAGCAGCCAAGGAGGGATCGAGACCCAGTACTTC

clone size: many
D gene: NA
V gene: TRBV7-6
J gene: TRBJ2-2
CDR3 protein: CASGELENTGELFF
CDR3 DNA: TGTGCCAGTGGGGAACTAGAGAACACCGGGGAGCTGTTTTTT

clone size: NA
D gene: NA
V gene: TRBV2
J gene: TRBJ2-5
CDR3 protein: CASSESTETQYF
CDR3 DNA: TGTGCCAGCAGTGAATCTACCGAGACCCAGTACTTC

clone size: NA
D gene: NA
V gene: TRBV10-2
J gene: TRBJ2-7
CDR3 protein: CASSEAVISYEQYF
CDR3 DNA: TGCGCCAGCAGTGAGGCAGTTATCTCCTACGAGCAGTACTTC

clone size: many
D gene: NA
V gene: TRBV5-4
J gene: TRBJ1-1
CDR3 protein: CASSSTSERGVGAFF
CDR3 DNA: TGTGCCAGCAGCTCAACCAGCGAACGGGGAGTGGGGGCTTTCTTT

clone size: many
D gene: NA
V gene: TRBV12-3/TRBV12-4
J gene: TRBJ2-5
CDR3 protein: CASRPPGELETQYF
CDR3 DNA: TGTGCCAGCAGGCCCCCGGGGGAGCTTGAGACCCAGTACTTC

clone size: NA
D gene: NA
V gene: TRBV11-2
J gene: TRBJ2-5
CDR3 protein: CASSQWIGQETQYF
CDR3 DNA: TGTGCCAGCAGCCAATGGATCGGCCAAGAGACCCAGTACTTC

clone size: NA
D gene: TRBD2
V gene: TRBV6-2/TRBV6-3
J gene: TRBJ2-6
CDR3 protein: CASSYLSGRSSGANVLTF
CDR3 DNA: TGTGCCAGCAGTTACTTAAGCGGGAGGAGCTCTGGGGCCAACGTCCTGACTTTC

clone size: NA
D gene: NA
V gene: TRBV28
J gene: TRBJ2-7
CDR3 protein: CASSFPSWGEQYF
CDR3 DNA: TGTGCCAGCAGTTTCCCTAGTTGGGGCGAGCAGTACTTC

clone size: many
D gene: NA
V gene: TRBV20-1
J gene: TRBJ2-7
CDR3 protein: CSARGNPGYEQYF
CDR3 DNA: TGCAGTGCTAGAGGGAACCCCGGGTACGAGCAGTACTTC

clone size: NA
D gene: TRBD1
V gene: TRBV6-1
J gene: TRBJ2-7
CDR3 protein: CASSGGTGDEQYF
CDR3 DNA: TGTGCCAGCAGTGGTGGGACAGGGGACGAGCAGTACTTC

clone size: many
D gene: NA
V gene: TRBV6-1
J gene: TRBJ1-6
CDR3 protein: CASRNTRGRIHSPPHF
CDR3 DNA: TGTGCCAGCAGAAACACAAGGGGAAGAATTCATTCACCCCCCCACTTT

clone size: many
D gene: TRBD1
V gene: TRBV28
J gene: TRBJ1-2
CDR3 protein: CASSLGQGPFGYTF
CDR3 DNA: TGTGCCAGCAGTTTAGGACAGGGACCCTTCGGCTACACCTTC

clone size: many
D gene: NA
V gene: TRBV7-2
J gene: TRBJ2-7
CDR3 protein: CASSLARYEQYF
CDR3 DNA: TGTGCCAGCAGCTTAGCGCGGTACGAGCAGTACTTC

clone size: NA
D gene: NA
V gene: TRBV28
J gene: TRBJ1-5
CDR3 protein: CASSFLVGGNQPQHF
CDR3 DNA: TGTGCCAGCAGTTTCCTAGTGGGGGGCAATCAGCCCCAGCATTTT

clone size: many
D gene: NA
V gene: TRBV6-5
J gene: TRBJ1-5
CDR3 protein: CASSYSLAQPQHF
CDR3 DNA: TGTGCCAGCAGTTACTCGCTGGCGCAGCCCCAGCATTTT

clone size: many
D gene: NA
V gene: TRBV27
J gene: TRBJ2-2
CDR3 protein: CASSLYPRITGELFF
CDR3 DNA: TGTGCCAGCAGTTTATACCCCCGGATCACCGGGGAGCTGTTTTTT

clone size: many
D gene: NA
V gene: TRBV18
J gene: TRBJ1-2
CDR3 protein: CASSPRDAKSYGYTF
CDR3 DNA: TGTGCCAGCTCACCACGGGACGCGAAAAGCTATGGCTACACCTTC

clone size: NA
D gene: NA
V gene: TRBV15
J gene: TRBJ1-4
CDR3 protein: CATSRGGENEKLFF
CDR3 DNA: TGTGCCACCAGCAGAGGCGGAGAAAATGAAAAACTGTTTTTT

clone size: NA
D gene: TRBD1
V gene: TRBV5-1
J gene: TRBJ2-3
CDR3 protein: CASSWDRGFTDTQYF
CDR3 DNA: TGCGCCAGCAGCTGGGACAGGGGATTTACAGATACGCAGTATTTT

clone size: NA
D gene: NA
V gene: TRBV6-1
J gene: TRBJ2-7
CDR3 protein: CASSVTGEGNEQYF
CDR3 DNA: TGTGCCAGCAGCGTGACAGGGGAGGGGAACGAGCAGTACTTC

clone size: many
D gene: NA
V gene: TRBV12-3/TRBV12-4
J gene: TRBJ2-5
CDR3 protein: CASSLIGRGETQYF
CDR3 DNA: TGTGCCAGCAGTTTAATTGGGCGAGGAGAGACCCAGTACTTC